This TCR beta chain was sequenced during a study of OX40 agonist ivuxolimab in advanced cancers. Study-wide context: Averaging 60 years in age, with a range of roughly 23 to 80, the cohort was 82.7% male. Study outcomes and limitations: Dose levels from 0.1 to 3.0 mg/kg saw CD4+ and CD8+ blood T cells expand clonally by week 6.

Sequencing was performed with immunoSEQ multiplex PCR; in TCRdb, only in-frame clones are kept and a portion is missing. The sample lists more than 55,000 clones; more than 70% were seen once. A remark on this clone: No antigen is known for it.

The receptor was derived from an adult with an advanced solid tumor such as melanoma, head and neck, liver or kidney cancer. The source material was CD4+ or CD8+ T cells sorted from blood, sampled in a trial of the OX40 agonist ivuxolimab.

The CDR3 DNA follows: TGTGCCATCAGTGAGGGGGGGTTCACCGGGGAGCTGTTTTTT. This gives the protein CAISEGGFTGELFF. The rearrangement uses TRBV10-3 and TRBJ2-2, with D possibly TRBD2 on 6 matching bases. The CDR3 runs to 14 residues. V gave up 2 bases and J gave up 4 bases, with 8 bases separating them. Per germline, CDR1 ENHRY and CDR2 SYGVKD.